These 29 T cell receptor beta chains share one sample of origin, sequenced in a study of CD8+CD57+ T cells in acquired aplastic anemia. CD8+CD57+ cell expansion had been shown by flow cytometry in patients chosen for sequencing. Genomic DNA constituted the template upon which TCR beta VDJ and CDR3 profiling was performed. TCRdb reprocessed the reads with MiXCR, giving one entry per CDR3 protein. This table holds 200,000 or so distinct CDR3 sequences, more than 55% found once. Sequencing was carried out using sorted CD4+, CD8+, or CD8+CD57+ T cells (not recorded which) from PBMCs. These receptor sequences come from a human donor with aplastic anemia.

This clonotype was detected ten times or more. The CDR3 DNA reads TGTGCCAGCGCTTTCGGGACTGCACATGAAAAACTGTTTTTT. Translating it yields CASAFGTAHEKLFF. The rearrangement uses TRBV2 and TRBJ1-4, with a tentative D call TRBD1 (5 bases). Germline CDR1 reads SNHLY; CDR2 reads FYNNEI. Between the trimmed V and J ends, which lost 8 bases and 6 bases, there was a span of 16 bases. The CDR3 is 14 amino acids.

The rearrangement links TRBV20-1 to TRBJ2-1; the match to TRBD2 covers 7 bases. The ends lost 5 bases at V and 0 bases at J; junction bases unmatched: 7. CDR3 length: 15 residues. Germline CDR1 is DFQATT and CDR2 is SNEGSKA (reference sequence). CDR3 sequence reads: CSAGESGISYNEQFF. The CDR3, as DNA: TGCAGTGCTGGGGAGAGCGGGATCTCCTACAATGAGCAGTTCTTC.

This rearrangement joins TRBV25-1 to TRBJ2-7; 12 bases map to TRBD1. The trim removed 5 bases at V and 0 bases at J, leaving 5 bases unmatched. There are 16 residues in the CDR3. Germline values: CDR1 MGHDK, CDR2 SYGVNS. The CDR3 reads CASSWGQGAISYEQYF. In nucleotides, the CDR3 is TGTGCCAGCAGTTGGGGACAGGGGGCTATCTCCTACGAGCAGTACTTC.

This clonotype was observed a handful of times. The J gene is TRBJ2-1, the V gene TRBV20-1; 14 bases are a match to TRBD2. CDR3 length equals 14 residues. Trimming cost V 6 bases and J 6 bases; bases outside gene matches: 4. Germline CDR1 reads DFQATT; CDR2 reads SNEGSKA (reference sequence). The DNA of the CDR3 is TGCAGTGCCAGCGGGACTAGCGGGAGCAATGAGCAGTTCTTC. This gives the protein CSASGTSGSNEQFF.

The V call is TRBV15, the J call TRBJ2-6; D unresolved. Germline V gene data show CDR1 as LNHNV and CDR2 as YYDKDF (reference sequence). V was clipped by 1 base and J by 0 bases, with 7 bases between them. CDR3 size: 16 residues. Here the CDR3 reads CATSRGFSSGANVLTF. The DNA of the CDR3 is TGTGCCACCAGCAGAGGCTTCTCCTCTGGGGCCAACGTCCTGACTTTC. Full variable domain (missing parts from reference TRBV15 and TRBJ2-6): DAMVIQNPRYQVTQFGKPVTLSCSQTLNHNVMYWYQQKSSQAPKLLFHYYDKDFNNEADTPDNFQSRRPNTSFCFLDIRSPGLGDTAMYLCATSRGFSSGANVLTFGAGSRLTVL.

V is TRBV19 and J is TRBJ2-1; TRBD1 is a possible D gene (6 bases). Germline CDR1 and CDR2: LNHDA and SQIVND (reference sequence). Trimming pared 3 bases from V and 7 bases from J, leaving 16 bases between. The CDR3 is made up of 15 amino acids. This CDR3 reads CASSIRDRSGNEQFF. CDR3 sequence (DNA): TGTGCCAGTAGTATTAGAGACAGGTCTGGGAATGAGCAGTTCTTC.

This clonotype showed up just once. This chain links TRBV29-1 with TRBJ2-5, with D perhaps TRBD1 (6 bases). Germline lookup yields CDR1 SQVTM and CDR2 ANQGSEA. CDR3 length equals 13 residues. The V end lost 3 bases, the J end lost 5 bases, and 13 bases lay between the germline ends. The DNA of the CDR3 is TGCAGCGTTGACCCCCGTCAGGGGGAGACCCAGTACTTC. Translating gives CSVDPRQGETQYF.

The chain combines TRBV15 with TRBJ1-4, with 9 bases lining up with TRBD1. The germline CDR1 and CDR2 sequences are LNHNV and YYDKDF (reference sequence). After removal of 3 bases from V and 4 bases from J, the junction contained 9 bases not matched to a gene. There are 17 residues in the CDR3. The CDR3 DNA is TGTGCCACCAGCAGGGGACAGGGAAGGACCCTTAATGAAAAACTGTTTTTT. Encoded protein: CATSRGQGRTLNEKLFF.

This clonotype was counted a few times. The V and J genes are TRBV20-1 and TRBJ1-1; D not certain. V shed 3 bases and J shed 5 bases, with 10 bases lying between them. This CDR3 has 12 amino acids. Looked up from germline, CDR1 is DFQATT and CDR2 is SNEGSKA (reference sequence). The DNA of the CDR3 is TGCAGTGCTAGGGACTTCGGGACTGAAGCTTTCTTT. As protein: CSARDFGTEAFF.

V usage is TRBV7-2 and J usage is TRBJ2-5; D is uncertain. Germline V gives CDR1 SGHTA, CDR2 FQGNSA. The CDR3 runs to 12 residues. V was cut by 1 base and J by 4 bases, with 4 bases left in between. The CDR3 region has the DNA TGTGCCAGCAGCTTAGTCCCAGAGACCCAGTACTTC. As protein: CASSLVPETQYF.

On this clonotype itself: This may come from a read error, since a much larger clone is one base off. This chain links TRBV14 with TRBJ2-7; TRBD1 agrees at 7 bases. The CDR3 length is 17 residues. Germline V lookup: CDR1 SGHDN, CDR2 FVKESK. This chain's CDR3 is CASSQDRKGGPPYERYF. The CDR3 nucleotides are TGTGCCAGCAGCCAAGATAGGAAAGGGGGCCCCCCCTACGAGCGGTACTTC.

This clonotype is categorized as medium-sized. This chain connects TRBV29-1 to TRBJ1-1; D not resolved. This CDR3 spans 11 amino acids. CDR1 is SQVTM, CDR2 ANQGSEA, per germline. Trimming shortened V by 3 bases and J by 5 bases, and 7 bases separated the two germline ends. This CDR3 reads CSVDEGTEAFF. DNA of the CDR3: TGCAGCGTTGATGAAGGGACTGAAGCTTTCTTT.

The chain links TRBV10-1 to TRBJ2-2, with D uncertain. This CDR3 comprises 16 residues. Germline V gene lookup returns CDR1 WNHNN and CDR2 SYGVQD (reference sequence). V dropped 2 bases and J dropped 2 bases, with 12 bases sitting between them. This chain's CDR3 is CASSEGETPNTGELFF. CDR3 DNA: TGCGCCAGCAGTGAGGGGGAAACCCCCAACACCGGGGAGCTGTTTTTT.

V and J are TRBV5-1 and TRBJ2-5; TRBD2 matches 13 bases. This CDR3 contains 15 residues. Trimming took 5 bases from V and 4 from J; bases not matched to a gene: 5. Germline values: CDR1 SGHRS, CDR2 YFSETQ. CDR3 DNA: TGCGCCAGCAGAGAACTAGCGGGGGGGTCAGAGACCCAGTACTTC. Its translation: CASRELAGGSETQYF.

V gene TRBV14 combines with J gene TRBJ1-2; maybe TRBD1 (6 bases). Germline V gives CDR1 SGHDN, CDR2 FVKESK. The CDR3 sequence is 14 residues long. The germline V and J ends were trimmed by 0 bases and 5 bases, with 10 bases remaining between them. Here the CDR3 DNA reads TGTGCCAGCAGCCAAGATTGGAGGGGGTATGGCTACACCTTC. Its protein is CASSQDWRGYGYTF.

The chain combines TRBV19 with TRBJ1-1; D remains ambiguous. The CDR3 length is 13 residues. V was shortened by 7 bases and J by 6 bases, with 15 bases between the two germline ends. In germline, CDR1 is LNHDA, CDR2 SQIVND (reference sequence). The CDR3 DNA sequence: TGTGCCAGTAAAAAGCAATTCATGGCTGAAGCTTTCTTT. Amino acids: CASKKQFMAEAFF.

The chain combines TRBV10-3 with TRBJ1-1; unclear D gene. V lost 6 bases to trimming and J lost 5 bases, with 10 bases between them. Germline V CDR1 and CDR2: ENHRY, SYGVKD. The CDR3 runs 12 residues. The CDR3 reads CAIRQGETEAFF. CDR3 coding DNA: TGTGCCATCAGGCAAGGTGAAACTGAAGCTTTCTTT.

This clonotype was seen a few times. This chain connects TRBV10-1 to TRBJ2-3; TRBD2 aligns across 12 bases. Per the germline V gene, CDR1 is WNHNN and CDR2 is SYGVQD (reference sequence). Losses at the gene ends were 6 bases for V and 2 bases for J; bases not matched to a gene: 9. The length of the CDR3 is 17 residues. The CDR3: CASRPGLAGNPTDTQYF. DNA for the CDR3: TGCGCCAGCAGGCCCGGACTAGCGGGAAACCCCACAGATACGCAGTATTTT.

The chain joins TRBV5-1 to TRBJ1-1; tentative D call: TRBD1 (5 bases). Germline V gene data show CDR1 as SGHRS and CDR2 as YFSETQ. Trimming took off 5 bases at V and 10 bases at J, with 24 bases between the two ends. This CDR3 has 15 residues. For the CDR3, the DNA is TGCGCCAGCAGTATTACCGGGACTTTGGCCTTTGGAGCTTTCTTT. Amino acid sequence: CASSITGTLAFGAFF.

This clonotype appeared a single time. CDR3 region: CSTYRLTSVSYNEQFF. CDR3 DNA: TGCAGTACCTACAGACTGACTAGCGTCTCCTACAATGAGCAGTTCTTC. J is TRBJ2-1 and V is TRBV20-1; the match to TRBD2 covers 8 bases. CDR1 DFQATT and CDR2 SNEGSKA come from the germline V gene (reference sequence). The CDR3 runs 16 residues. Unmatched junction bases numbered 12, after V lost 8 bases and J lost 0 bases.

This clonotype was detected a few times. The V gene is TRBV10-3, the J gene TRBJ2-3; 7 bases are shared with TRBD2. The germline CDR1 and CDR2 sequences are ENHRY and SYGVKD. Trimming cost V 4 bases and J 0 bases; bases outside gene matches: 7. This CDR3 comprises 16 residues. The chain's CDR3 is CAISVGLAESTDTQYF. For the CDR3, the DNA is TGTGCCATCAGTGTGGGGCTAGCGGAAAGCACAGATACGCAGTATTTT.

This chain links TRBV2 with TRBJ2-7, with D possibly being TRBD1 (5 bases). The V gene's germline CDR1 is SNHLY and CDR2 FYNNEI. This CDR3 has 13 residues. V was pared by 4 bases and J by 3 bases, with 10 bases between. The CDR3 DNA sequence: TGTGCCAGCAGTGTGGGGCTGGGCTACGAGCAGTACTTC. It translates to CASSVGLGYEQYF.

This clonotype came up a few times. The CDR3 spells CSVAPLIAGKGDTQYF. CDR3 nucleotide sequence: TGCAGCGTTGCCCCTCTAATAGCGGGGAAAGGAGATACGCAGTATTTT. V gene TRBV29-1 combines with J gene TRBJ2-3; 8 bases fit TRBD2. CDR1 is SQVTM and CDR2 is ANQGSEA in the germline V gene. CDR3 length: 16 amino acids. V shed 4 bases and J 5 bases; nucleotides not matched to a gene: 14.

V gene TRBV20-1 combines with J gene TRBJ2-7; the D gene is possibly TRBD2 (5 bases). This CDR3 has 15 amino acids. Germline values: CDR1 DFQATT, CDR2 SNEGSKA (reference sequence). Trimming took off 0 bases at V and 2 bases at J, with 14 bases between the two ends. In DNA form, the CDR3 reads TGCAGTGCTAGAGATACGAGGGCCTCCACCTACGAGCAGTACTTC. It codes for CSARDTRASTYEQYF.

In this sample, this clonotype turned up once. V gene TRBV2 combines with J gene TRBJ1-3; 7 positions match TRBD1. The germline gives CDR1 SNHLY, CDR2 FYNNEI. After removal of 5 bases from V and 0 bases from J, the junction contained 7 bases not matched to a gene. This CDR3 comprises 16 residues. Written as DNA, the CDR3 is TGTGCCAGCAGTTACCACAGGGACAGCTCTGGAAACACCATATATTTT. Translation gives CASSYHRDSSGNTIYF.

The V call is TRBV24-1, the J call TRBJ1-1; a possible D gene is TRBD1 (6 bases). Trimming removed 4 bases at V and 2 bases at J, with 13 bases between. The CDR3 is 15 residues long. Germline CDR1 and CDR2: KGHDR and SFDVKD. Written as DNA, the CDR3 is TGTGCCACCAGTGAGACAACAGGGTCAAACACTGAAGCTTTCTTT. Amino acids: CATSETTGSNTEAFF.

This sequence joins TRBV20-1 and TRBJ2-5, with D tentatively TRBD2 (6 bases). Germline V gives CDR1 DFQATT, CDR2 SNEGSKA (reference sequence). This CDR3 is 15 amino acids long. The V and J ends lost 5 bases and 1 base respectively, with 17 bases between them. The DNA for the CDR3 is TGCAGTGCTCCTGACCCCCGGGGGATCCAAGAGACCCAGTACTTC. Protein product: CSAPDPRGIQETQYF.

The gene calls are TRBV10-2 and TRBJ2-2; D may be TRBD2 (6 bases). CDR3 size: 16 residues. Trimming pared 8 bases from V and 3 bases from J, leaving 19 bases between. Germline assignment: CDR1 WSHSY and CDR2 SAAADI. CDR3 sequence: CASRLGQTQHTGELFF. The DNA of the CDR3 is TGCGCCAGCCGACTAGGCCAAACCCAACACACCGGGGAGCTGTTTTTT.

The rearrangement links TRBV15 to TRBJ2-5; D is perhaps TRBD1 (6 bases). Trimming stripped 5 bases from V and 5 bases from J, with 15 bases between. The CDR3 is 14 residues long. CDR1 and CDR2 from the germline V gene are LNHNV and YYDKDF (reference sequence). CDR3 nucleotides: TGTGCCACCAGCGGCCGTGGGGGCGGGGAGACCCAGTACTTC. Protein: CATSGRGGGETQYF. Based on the CDR3 plus reference TRBV15 and TRBJ2-5, the full variable domain is DAMVIQNPRYQVTQFGKPVTLSCSQTLNHNVMYWYQQKSSQAPKLLFHYYDKDFNNEADTPDNFQSRRPNTSFCFLDIRSPGLGDTAMYLCATSGRGGGETQYFGPGTRLLVL.